This T cell receptor (beta chain) was identified during a study of blood T cell repertoires in COVID-19. Study summary: Acute and convalescent COVID-19 samples came from the United States, Italy and Spain.

Source study methods: Estimation of nucleated cell counts relied on the amplification of reference gene primers. The repertoire was sequenced with immunoSEQ multiplex PCR; TCRdb's copy has only in-frame clones and lacks some. Clonal size and the V and J genes are those of that table, whereas D and trimming came from the DNA. This table holds some 300,000 clones, more than 80% found once. Germline CDR1 and CDR2: SNHLY and FYNNEI. The CDR3 has 14 residues. V was trimmed by 6 bases and J by 10 bases, leaving 18 bases between them. Seattle participants joined during active infection and were tracked over time.

The chain has TRBV2 and TRBJ1-4; a possible D gene is TRBD1 (5 bases). Sequences were obtained from peripheral blood. The TCR was taken from a woman aged 45-65 years with COVID-19, enrolled during active disease. The CDR3 is CASSIPGGVGKLFF. CDR3 bases: TGTGCCAGCAGCATTCCGGGGGGAGTTGGAAAACTGTTTTTT. The entire variable domain, with the rest obtained from reference TRBV2 and TRBJ1-4, is as follows: EPEVTQTPSHQVTQMGQEVILRCVPISNHLYFYWYRQILGQKVEFLVSFYNNEISEKSEIFDDQFSVERPDGSNFTLKIRSTKLEDSAMYFCASSIPGGVGKLFFGSGTQLSVL.